This TCR beta chain comes out of a study of control samples from healthy donors and cancer patients. The table came from immunoSEQ multiplex PCR; TCRdb's copy has only in-frame clones and leaves some out. The sample shows about 130,000 clones, more than 70% of them seen only once. This clonotype was obtained from a man between 45 and 60 years old in good health. The sample comprised blood.

CDR3 loop: CASSPLAGSEYYGYTF. CDR3 nucleotide sequence: TGTGCCAGCTCACCACTGGCAGGGTCGGAGTACTATGGCTACACCTTC. The V call is TRBV18, the J call TRBJ1-2; a weak D match, TRBD1 (5 bases). Deletions cut 1 base from V and 3 bases from J, with 15 bases between. CDR1 is KGHSH and CDR2 is LQKENI in the germline V gene. This CDR3 region has 16 residues.